The present T cell receptor beta chain was sequenced within a study of T cell responses to AZD1222 COVID-19 vaccine. Study information: The study pooled second doses at about 4 or about 12 weeks. The study, taken as a whole, reports: Vaccine-associated CD4 TCRs spanned spike, dominant at 160-218 and 743-854. At baseline, just six or seven AZD1222 recipients tested seropositive. Only after the peak T cell response were repertoires sampled.

CDR1 and CDR2 (germline): SGHDT, YYEEEE. The V and J ends lost 5 bases and 3 bases respectively, with 17 bases between them. This CDR3 comprises 16 residues. This clone came up once. Its cognate antigen is unknown. TCRdb's table, derived via immunoSEQ multiplex PCR, lists solely in-frame clones and lacks some. The sample has under 150,000 clones, around 90% seen once. The origin of this receptor is an adult in good health. Specimen: peripheral blood, collected on day 0 of AZD1222 vaccination. The gene calls are TRBV5-6 and TRBJ2-2, with D maybe TRBD2 (5 bases). CDR3 sequence: CASRVGSRGYTGELFF. The CDR3 DNA reads as TGTGCCAGCAGGGTTGGATCCCGGGGTTACACCGGGGAGCTGTTTTTT.